One and the same sample provided the 4 T cell receptor beta chains below, sequenced in a study of cytomegalovirus exposure and HLA in healthy donors. PCR used 60 Vbeta primers and 13 Jbeta primers. Method: immunoSEQ multiplex PCR; TCRdb's copy keeps in-frame clones and lacks some. Here the sample table reports around 200,000 clones. Sequencing was carried out using PBMCs. These receptors came from a woman in her 30s in good health and CMV-seropositive.

The chain has TRBV13 and TRBJ1-5; no clear D gene. CDR1 and CDR2 from the germline V gene are PRHDT and FYEKMQ (reference sequence). This CDR3 comprises 14 residues. The V end was cut by 0 bases, the J end by 3 bases, with 6 bases between. The CDR3 DNA sequence: TGTGCCAGCAGCTTAGGGCGTTACAATCAGCCCCAGCATTTT. Translation: CASSLGRYNQPQHF.

V usage is TRBV9 and J usage is TRBJ2-1, with 10 bases identical to TRBD2. The CDR3 covers 14 residues. CDR1 SGDLS and CDR2 YYNGEE come from the germline V gene. The trim removed 3 bases at V and 5 bases at J, leaving 2 bases unmatched. The CDR3 here is CASSEAGGHNEQFF. For the CDR3, the DNA is TGTGCCAGCAGCGAAGCGGGAGGGCACAATGAGCAGTTCTTC.

V is TRBV19 and J is TRBJ2-1; D is uncertain. This CDR3 region has 14 residues. The germline gives CDR1 LNHDA, CDR2 SQIVND (reference sequence). Deletions cut 1 base from V and 0 bases from J, with 4 bases between. CDR3 sequence reads: CASSIAYSYNEQFF. As DNA, the CDR3 is TGTGCCAGTAGTATAGCGTACTCCTACAATGAGCAGTTCTTC.

With regard to this clone: This specimen includes other DNA sequences encoding the same CDR3. The chain recombines TRBV18 with TRBJ2-7, with 7 bases fitting TRBD1. This CDR3 is built from 15 residues. V was pared by 3 bases and J by 6 bases, with 11 bases of the junction left unmatched. Germline V gives CDR1 KGHSH, CDR2 LQKENI. Written as DNA, the CDR3 is TGTGCCAGCTCACCGTCTGTGACAGGGTTCTTCGAGCAGTACTTC. Encoded protein: CASSPSVTGFFEQYF. Supplemented by reference TRBV18 and TRBJ2-7, the full variable domain reads NAGVMQNPRHLVRRRGQEARLRCSPMKGHSHVYWYRQLPEEGLKFMVYLQKENIIDESGMPKERFSAEFPKEGPSILRIQQVVRGDSAAYFCASSPSVTGFFEQYFGPGTRLTVT.